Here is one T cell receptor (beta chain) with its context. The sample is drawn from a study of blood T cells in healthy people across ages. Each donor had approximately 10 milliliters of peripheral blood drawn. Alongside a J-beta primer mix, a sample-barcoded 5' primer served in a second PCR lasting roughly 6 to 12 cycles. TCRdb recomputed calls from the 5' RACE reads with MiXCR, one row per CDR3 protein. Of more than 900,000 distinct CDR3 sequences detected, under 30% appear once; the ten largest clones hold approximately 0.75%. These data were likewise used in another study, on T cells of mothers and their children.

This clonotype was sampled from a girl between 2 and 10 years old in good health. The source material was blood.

CDR3 in DNA: TGTGCCAGCAGCCCCGACAGGGTCGAGCAGTACTTC. Protein: CASSPDRVEQYF. V is TRBV7-8 and J is TRBJ2-7; 7 nucleotides align to TRBD1. The CDR3 is 12 amino acids. V was clipped by 5 bases and J by 6 bases; unmatched bases: 4. CDR1 and CDR2 (germline): SGHVS, FQNEAQ.